What follows is one T cell receptor beta chain and its context. These data belong to a study of blood T cell repertoires in COVID-19. Turning to the study itself: PBMCs, B-cell-depleted T cells, or T cells were the source of the cDNA or gDNA that made up the material.

Some clones are missing from TCRdb's copy, which holds only in-frame ones; the method was immunoSEQ multiplex PCR. Here the sample spans under 85,000 clones, 83% being singletons. The J segment lost 1 base and the V segment lost 4 bases, leaving 5 bases of the junction unmatched. The CDR3 has 16 amino acids. CDR1 and CDR2 from the germline V gene are SGHRS and YFSETQ. The sample consisted of peripheral blood. The clonotype was recovered from an elderly man with active or convalescent COVID-19. The chain couples TRBV5-1 to TRBJ1-3; 10 nucleotides align to TRBD1. The CDR3 DNA sequence: TGCGCCAGCAGCGACCCGGGACAGGGGTCTGGAAACACCATATATTTT. Its translation is CASSDPGQGSGNTIYF.